These 8 T cell receptor beta chains were sequenced from one sample in a study of T cells after yellow fever vaccination. TCRdb reprocessed the 5' RACE reads via MiXCR and lists one record per CDR3 protein. The sample holds 300,000 or so distinct CDR3 sequences, 10% to 15% seen once. The source was CD4+ T cells sorted from PBMCs, collected 45 days after the yellow fever booster vaccination. Source of these receptors: a man aged 25 to 45 who received the YFV17D yellow fever vaccine.

In this sample, this clonotype turned up many times. J is TRBJ2-1 and V is TRBV20-1; 7 bases agree with TRBD2. Germline V gene sequence: CDR1 DFQATT, CDR2 SNEGSKA (reference sequence). With V trimmed by 6 bases and J by 7 bases, 12 bases remained unmatched. The CDR3 totals 14 residues. CDR3 nucleotides: TGCAGTGCCGGGGGGAGAGGTGGTAATAATGAGCAGTTCTTC. It yields the protein CSAGGRGGNNEQFF.

This clonotype was seen a few times. J is TRBJ1-1 and V is TRBV20-1, with D hard to call. Germline CDR1 and CDR2: DFQATT and SNEGSKA (reference sequence). V lost 4 bases, J lost 5 bases, and 8 bases lay in between. The CDR3 length is 11 residues. This chain's CDR3 is CSAKGGTEAFF. CDR3 coding DNA: TGCAGTGCTAAAGGCGGGACTGAAGCTTTCTTT.

This clonotype was counted only a few times. The V gene is TRBV5-1, the J gene TRBJ2-7; 11 bases fit TRBD2. Germline CDR1 reads SGHRS; CDR2 reads YFSETQ. J was trimmed by 4 bases and V by 0 bases; bases with no gene match: 3. This CDR3 comprises 15 residues. In nucleotides, the CDR3 is TGCGCCAGCAGCTTGGACGGGACTAGCGGATACGAGCAGTACTTC. It translates to CASSLDGTSGYEQYF.

The chain couples TRBV5-1 to TRBJ2-5; no definite D call. The CDR3 totals 18 residues. The germline V gene encodes CDR1 SGHRS and CDR2 YFSETQ. V gave up 4 bases and J gave up 1 base, with 23 bases separating them. CDR3 nucleotides: TGCGCCAGCAGCGTTAACCTCAGACTTGGCTCGGGCCAAGAGACCCAGTACTTC. The encoded protein is CASSVNLRLGSGQETQYF. Full variable domain (remainder filled in from reference TRBV5-1 and TRBJ2-5): KAGVTQTPRYLIKTRGQQVTLSCSPISGHRSVSWYQQTPGQGLQFLFEYFSETQRNKGNFPGRFSGRQFSNSRSEMNVSTLELGDSALYLCASSVNLRLGSGQETQYFGPGTRLLVL.

V is TRBV5-1 and J is TRBJ2-7; D is possibly TRBD1 or TRBD2 (5 bases each). This CDR3 contains 14 residues. The germline V gene has CDR1 SGHRS and CDR2 YFSETQ. Trimming pared 0 bases from V and 2 bases from J, leaving 9 bases between. The CDR3 bases are TGCGCCAGCAGCTTGGAGATGGGGGCCTACGAGCAGTACTTC. It yields the protein CASSLEMGAYEQYF. The variable domain in full, completed from reference TRBV5-1 and TRBJ2-7, reads KAGVTQTPRYLIKTRGQQVTLSCSPISGHRSVSWYQQTPGQGLQFLFEYFSETQRNKGNFPGRFSGRQFSNSRSEMNVSTLELGDSALYLCASSLEMGAYEQYFGPGTRLTVT.

A few counts support this clonotype. The chain recombines TRBV20-1 with TRBJ2-3, with 15 bases that match TRBD2. V lost 6 bases, J lost 2 bases, and 6 bases stayed unmatched. The CDR3 is 16 amino acids. Germline CDR1 is DFQATT and CDR2 is SNEGSKA (reference sequence). The CDR3, as DNA: TGCAGTGCACCCCGGACTAGCGGGAGGGCCACAGATACGCAGTATTTT. It yields the protein CSAPRTSGRATDTQYF.

Many counts were recorded for this clonotype. The rearrangement links TRBV12-3 or TRBV12-4 to TRBJ2-5, with a weak D call TRBD2 (5 bases). This CDR3 comprises 13 residues. V gave up 7 bases and J gave up 5 bases, with 14 bases separating them. CDR3 in DNA: TGTGCCAGCACCCCCGGGGTACACGAGACCCAGTACTTC. Its translation: CASTPGVHETQYF.

This clonotype was seen a few times. The chain employs TRBV7-2 and TRBJ2-3; the D is unclear. The germline CDR1 and CDR2 sequences are SGHTA and FQGNSA. The CDR3 runs to 12 residues. Trimming stripped 3 bases from V and 4 bases from J, with 5 bases between. The CDR3 protein is CASSFSPDTQYF. CDR3 DNA sequence: TGTGCCAGCAGCTTTAGCCCAGATACGCAGTATTTT.